Here is one TCR beta chain with its context. The data derive from a study of cytomegalovirus exposure and HLA in healthy donors. PCR employed 60 Vbeta and 13 Jbeta primers. Using immunoSEQ multiplex PCR, the repertoire was profiled, and TCRdb retains in-frame clones only, with some absent. In total, the table holds 150,000 or so clones. Germline assignment: CDR1 SNHLY and CDR2 FYNNEI. Deletions cut 6 bases from V and 3 bases from J, with 14 bases between. There are 15 residues in the CDR3. This TCR came from a woman in her fifties or sixties in good health and CMV-seronegative. Sequencing was carried out using PBMCs. The chain joins TRBV2 to TRBJ1-4, with TRBD1 as a possible D gene (6 bases). The CDR3 nucleotides read TGTGCCAGCAGGGGCTCGGGACAACCTAATGAAAAACTGTTTTTT. It specifies CASRGSGQPNEKLFF. Looking up the rest from reference TRBV2 and TRBJ1-4 gives the full variable domain: EPEVTQTPSHQVTQMGQEVILRCVPISNHLYFYWYRQILGQKVEFLVSFYNNEISEKSEIFDDQFSVERPDGSNFTLKIRSTKLEDSAMYFCASRGSGQPNEKLFFGSGTQLSVL.